This TCR beta chain was captured by sequencing in a study of T-cell reconstitution after alpha-beta-depleted transplantation in children. V lost 3 bases, J lost 3 bases, and 10 bases stayed unmatched. Germline CDR1 reads LGHDT; CDR2 reads YNNKEL (reference sequence). The CDR3 totals 17 residues. Unique molecular identifiers were incorporated when the TCRbeta library was constructed. TCRdb re-called the PCR reads with MiXCR, one entry per CDR3 protein. The sample lists over 120,000 distinct CDR3 sequences; roughly 9% were seen once. This clonotype occurred a few times. The chain carries TRBV3-1 and TRBJ2-2, with 7 bases fitting TRBD2. This sequence originates from a female patient aged 2-9 years who had a stem cell transplant for congenital amegakaryocytic thrombocytopenia, so the T cells may come from the graft donor. The source was PBMCs, mostly from graft donor cells, collected 180 days after TCRalphabeta/CD19-depleted stem cell transplant. CDR3 in amino acids: CASSHNGRASDTGELFF. As DNA, the CDR3 is TGTGCCAGCAGCCATAATGGGAGGGCTTCCGACACCGGGGAGCTGTTTTTT.